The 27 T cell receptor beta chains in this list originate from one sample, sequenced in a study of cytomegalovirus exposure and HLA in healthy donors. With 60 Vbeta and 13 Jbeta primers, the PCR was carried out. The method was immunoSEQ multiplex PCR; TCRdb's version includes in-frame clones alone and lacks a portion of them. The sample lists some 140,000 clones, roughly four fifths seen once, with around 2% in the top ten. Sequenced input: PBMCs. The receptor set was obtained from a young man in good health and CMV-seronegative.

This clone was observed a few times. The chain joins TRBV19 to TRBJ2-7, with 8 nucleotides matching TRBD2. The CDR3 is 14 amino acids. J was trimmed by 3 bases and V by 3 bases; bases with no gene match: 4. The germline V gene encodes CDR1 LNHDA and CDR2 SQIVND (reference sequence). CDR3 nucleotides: TGTGCCAGTAGTATTAAGGGACTAGGCTACGAGCAGTACTTC. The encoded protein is CASSIKGLGYEQYF.

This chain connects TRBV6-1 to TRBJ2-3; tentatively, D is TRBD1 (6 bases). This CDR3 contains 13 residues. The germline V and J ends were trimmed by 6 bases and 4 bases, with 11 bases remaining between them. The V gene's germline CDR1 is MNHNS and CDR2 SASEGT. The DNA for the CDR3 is TGTGCCAGCAGGGTTGGGGGCTCAGATACGCAGTATTTT. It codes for CASRVGGSDTQYF.

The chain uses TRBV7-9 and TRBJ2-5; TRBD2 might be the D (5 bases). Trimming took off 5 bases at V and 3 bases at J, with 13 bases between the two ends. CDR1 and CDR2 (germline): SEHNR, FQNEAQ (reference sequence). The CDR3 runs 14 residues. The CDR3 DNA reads TGTGCCAGCAGCCCAAGGCTAGCCGAAGAGACCCAGTACTTC. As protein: CASSPRLAEETQYF.

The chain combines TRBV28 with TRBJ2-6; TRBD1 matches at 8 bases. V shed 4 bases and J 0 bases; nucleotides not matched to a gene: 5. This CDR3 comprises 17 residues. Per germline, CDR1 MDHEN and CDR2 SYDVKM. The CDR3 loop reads CASSSGQGISGANVLTF. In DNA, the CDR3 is TGTGCCAGCAGTTCCGGACAGGGTATCTCTGGGGCCAACGTCCTGACTTTC.

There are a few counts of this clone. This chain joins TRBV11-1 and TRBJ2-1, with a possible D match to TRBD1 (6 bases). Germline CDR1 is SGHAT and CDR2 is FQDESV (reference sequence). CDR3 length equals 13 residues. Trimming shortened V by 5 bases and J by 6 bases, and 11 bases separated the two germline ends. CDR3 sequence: CASSVFRGNEQFF. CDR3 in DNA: TGTGCCAGCAGCGTTTTCAGGGGCAATGAGCAGTTCTTC.

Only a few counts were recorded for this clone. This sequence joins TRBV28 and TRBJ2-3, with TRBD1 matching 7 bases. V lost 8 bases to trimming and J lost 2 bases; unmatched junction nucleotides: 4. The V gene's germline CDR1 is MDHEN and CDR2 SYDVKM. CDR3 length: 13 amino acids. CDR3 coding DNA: TGTGCCAGCGGACAGGCCCCCACAGATACGCAGTATTTT. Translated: CASGQAPTDTQYF.

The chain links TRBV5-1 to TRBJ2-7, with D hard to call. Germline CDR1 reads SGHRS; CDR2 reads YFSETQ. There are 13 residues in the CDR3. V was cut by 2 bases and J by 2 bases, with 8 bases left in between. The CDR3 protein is CASSLHPPYEQYF. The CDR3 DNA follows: TGCGCCAGCAGCTTACATCCGCCCTACGAGCAGTACTTC. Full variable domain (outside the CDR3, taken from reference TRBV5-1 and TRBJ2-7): KAGVTQTPRYLIKTRGQQVTLSCSPISGHRSVSWYQQTPGQGLQFLFEYFSETQRNKGNFPGRFSGRQFSNSRSEMNVSTLELGDSALYLCASSLHPPYEQYFGPGTRLTVT.

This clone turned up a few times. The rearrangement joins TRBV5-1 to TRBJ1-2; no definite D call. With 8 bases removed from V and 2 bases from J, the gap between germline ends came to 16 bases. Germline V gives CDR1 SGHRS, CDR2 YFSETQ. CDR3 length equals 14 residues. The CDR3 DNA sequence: TGCGCCAGTAACCCGACTCCCCAAAACTATGGCTACACCTTC. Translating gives CASNPTPQNYGYTF.

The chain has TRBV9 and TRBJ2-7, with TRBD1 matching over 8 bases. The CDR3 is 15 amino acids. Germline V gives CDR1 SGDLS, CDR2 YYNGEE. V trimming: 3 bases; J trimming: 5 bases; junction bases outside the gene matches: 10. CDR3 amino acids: CASSGGTGGYHEQYF. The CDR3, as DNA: TGTGCCAGCAGCGGCGGGACAGGAGGATACCACGAGCAGTACTTC.

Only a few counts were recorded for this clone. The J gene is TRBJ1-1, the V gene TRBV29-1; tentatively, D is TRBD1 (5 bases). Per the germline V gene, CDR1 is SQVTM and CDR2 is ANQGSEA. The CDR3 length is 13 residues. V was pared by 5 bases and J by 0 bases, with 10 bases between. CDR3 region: CSVFWGVNTEAFF. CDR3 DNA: TGCAGCGTTTTTTGGGGGGTGAACACTGAAGCTTTCTTT.

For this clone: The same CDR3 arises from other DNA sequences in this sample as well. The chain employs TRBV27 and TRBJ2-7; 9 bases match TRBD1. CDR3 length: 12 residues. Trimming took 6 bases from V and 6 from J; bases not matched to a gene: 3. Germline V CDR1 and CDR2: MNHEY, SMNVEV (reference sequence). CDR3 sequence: CASRTGGGEQYF. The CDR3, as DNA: TGTGCCAGCAGGACAGGGGGTGGCGAGCAGTACTTC.

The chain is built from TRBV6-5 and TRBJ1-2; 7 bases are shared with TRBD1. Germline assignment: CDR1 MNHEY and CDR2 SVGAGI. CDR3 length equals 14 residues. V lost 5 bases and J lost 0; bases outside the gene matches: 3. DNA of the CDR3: TGTGCCAGCAGTGTCGGACAGGCTAACTATGGCTACACCTTC. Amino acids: CASSVGQANYGYTF.

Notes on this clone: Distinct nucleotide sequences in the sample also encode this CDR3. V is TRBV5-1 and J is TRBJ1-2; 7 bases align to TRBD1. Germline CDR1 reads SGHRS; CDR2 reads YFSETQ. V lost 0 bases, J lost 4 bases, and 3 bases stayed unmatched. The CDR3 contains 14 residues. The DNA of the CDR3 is TGCGCCAGCAGCTTGGTCCGGGACAGCTATGGCTACACCTTC. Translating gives CASSLVRDSYGYTF.

CDR3 amino acids: CASSVDWGVGYEQFF. CDR3 coding DNA: TGTGCCAGCAGCGTAGATTGGGGCGTCGGCTATGAGCAGTTCTTC. The chain combines TRBV9 with TRBJ2-1; the D gene is possibly TRBD1 (5 bases). V shed 0 bases and J shed 8 bases, with 15 bases lying between them. This CDR3 comprises 15 residues. The germline CDR1 and CDR2 sequences are SGDLS and YYNGEE.

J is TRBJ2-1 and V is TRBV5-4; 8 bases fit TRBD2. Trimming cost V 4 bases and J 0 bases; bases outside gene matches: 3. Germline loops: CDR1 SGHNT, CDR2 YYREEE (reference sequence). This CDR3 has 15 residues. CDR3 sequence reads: CASSRAGASYNEQFF. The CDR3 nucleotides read TGTGCCAGCAGCCGAGCGGGAGCCTCCTACAATGAGCAGTTCTTC.

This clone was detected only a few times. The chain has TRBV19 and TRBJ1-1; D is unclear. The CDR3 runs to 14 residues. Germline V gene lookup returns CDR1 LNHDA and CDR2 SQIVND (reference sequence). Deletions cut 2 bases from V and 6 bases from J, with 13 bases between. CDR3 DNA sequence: TGTGCCAGTAGTATAACGTCGGTCGCCGCTGAAGCTTTCTTT. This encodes CASSITSVAAEAFF.

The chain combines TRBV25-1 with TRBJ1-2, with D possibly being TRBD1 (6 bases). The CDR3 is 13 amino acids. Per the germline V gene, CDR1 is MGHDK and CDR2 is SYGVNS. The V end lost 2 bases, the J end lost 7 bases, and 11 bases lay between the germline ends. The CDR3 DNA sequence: TGTGCCAGCAGTGAACAAACAGGGAGTGGCTACACCTTC. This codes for CASSEQTGSGYTF.

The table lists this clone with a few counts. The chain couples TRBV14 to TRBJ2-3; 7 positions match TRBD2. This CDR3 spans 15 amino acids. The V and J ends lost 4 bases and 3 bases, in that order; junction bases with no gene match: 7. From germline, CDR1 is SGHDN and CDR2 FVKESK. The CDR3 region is CASSPYGGSTDTQYF. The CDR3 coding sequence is TGTGCCAGCAGCCCATATGGCGGGAGTACAGATACGCAGTATTTT.

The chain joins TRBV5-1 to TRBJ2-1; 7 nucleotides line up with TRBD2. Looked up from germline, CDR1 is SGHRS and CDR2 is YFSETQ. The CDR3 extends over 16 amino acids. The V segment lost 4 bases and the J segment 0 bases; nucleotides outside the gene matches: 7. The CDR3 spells CASSTLTSASYNEQFF. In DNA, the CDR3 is TGCGCCAGCAGCACCCTAACTAGCGCCTCCTACAATGAGCAGTTCTTC.

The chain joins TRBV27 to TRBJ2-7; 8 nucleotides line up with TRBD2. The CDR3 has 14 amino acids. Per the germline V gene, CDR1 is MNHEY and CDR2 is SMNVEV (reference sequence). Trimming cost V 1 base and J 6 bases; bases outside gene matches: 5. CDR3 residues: CASSLLSGSVEQYF. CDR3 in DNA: TGTGCCAGCAGTTTATTAAGCGGGAGTGTCGAGCAGTACTTC.

The CDR3 loop reads CASSLGGHPNSNTGELFF. CDR3 coding DNA: TGTGCCAGCAGCTTGGGTGGCCACCCGAATTCGAACACCGGGGAGCTGTTTTTT. The genes are TRBV5-4 and TRBJ2-2; D not certain. CDR3 length: 18 residues. The germline gives CDR1 SGHNT, CDR2 YYREEE (reference sequence). The ends were cut back, 0 bases at V and 0 bases at J, with 15 bases in the middle.

The CDR3: CASSLLGGNTEAFF. The CDR3 DNA reads as TGCGCCAGCAGCTTGCTAGGGGGCAACACTGAAGCTTTCTTT. The rearrangement joins TRBV5-1 to TRBJ1-1; 7 bases are shared with TRBD1. Trimming cost V 1 base and J 2 bases; bases outside gene matches: 2. The germline V gene has CDR1 SGHRS and CDR2 YFSETQ. This CDR3 region has 14 residues. Combining the CDR3 with reference TRBV5-1 and TRBJ1-1 gives the whole variable domain KAGVTQTPRYLIKTRGQQVTLSCSPISGHRSVSWYQQTPGQGLQFLFEYFSETQRNKGNFPGRFSGRQFSNSRSEMNVSTLELGDSALYLCASSLLGGNTEAFFGQGTRLTVV.

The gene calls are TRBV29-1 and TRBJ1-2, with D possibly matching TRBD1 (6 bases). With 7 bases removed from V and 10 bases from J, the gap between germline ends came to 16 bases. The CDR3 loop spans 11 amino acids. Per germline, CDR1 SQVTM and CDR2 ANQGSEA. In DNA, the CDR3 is TGCAGCGCCGAGTTTGCAGGGGACTACACCTTC. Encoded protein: CSAEFAGDYTF.

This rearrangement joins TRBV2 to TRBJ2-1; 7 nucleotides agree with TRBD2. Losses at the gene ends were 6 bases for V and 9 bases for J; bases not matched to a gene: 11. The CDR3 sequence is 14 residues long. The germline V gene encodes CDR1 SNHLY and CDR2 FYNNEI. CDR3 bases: TGTGCCAGCAGGGGAACTAGCGTTCTGGGTGAGCAGTTCTTC. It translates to CASRGTSVLGEQFF.

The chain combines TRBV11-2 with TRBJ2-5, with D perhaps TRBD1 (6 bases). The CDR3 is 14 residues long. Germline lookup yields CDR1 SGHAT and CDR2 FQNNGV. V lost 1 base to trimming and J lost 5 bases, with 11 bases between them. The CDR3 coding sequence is TGTGCCAGCAGCTTAGGGACAGCTGTTGAGACCCAGTACTTC. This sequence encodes CASSLGTAVETQYF.

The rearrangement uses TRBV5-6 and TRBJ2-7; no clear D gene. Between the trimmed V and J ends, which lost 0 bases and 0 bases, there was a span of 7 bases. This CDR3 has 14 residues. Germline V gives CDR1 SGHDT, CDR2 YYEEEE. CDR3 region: CASSLGGASYEQYF. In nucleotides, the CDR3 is TGTGCCAGCAGCTTGGGAGGAGCCTCCTACGAGCAGTACTTC.

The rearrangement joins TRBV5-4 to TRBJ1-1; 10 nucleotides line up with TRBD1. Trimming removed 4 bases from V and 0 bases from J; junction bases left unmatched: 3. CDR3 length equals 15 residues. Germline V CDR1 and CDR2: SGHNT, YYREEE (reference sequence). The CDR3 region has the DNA TGTGCCAGCAGCCGGGACAGGGGCATGAACACTGAAGCTTTCTTT. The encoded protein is CASSRDRGMNTEAFF.